This TCR beta chain was sequenced for a study of shared clonotypes between healthy human individuals. Several immunoSEQ 96-well plates shared each subset's DNA, each plate a replicate. Data came from immunoSEQ multiplex PCR; TCRdb stores just in-frame clones and leaves some out. This table has about 330,000 clones, 74% appearing once. As regards this clone: Germline is not matched at one junction end, which may reflect a read error.

Germline V gene data show CDR1 as SEHNR and CDR2 as FQNEAQ (reference sequence). The CDR3 covers 14 residues. The sample taken for sequencing was memory CD4+ T cells sorted from blood. Subset given: CD45RA-negative fraction. This clonotype originated in a man younger than 40 in good health. The chain has TRBV7-9 and TRBJ2-1; 8 nucleotides match TRBD1. DNA for the CDR3: TGTGCCAGCAGGTTAGGACAGGGTGAGAATGAGCAGTTCTTC. It encodes CASRLGQGENEQFF.